Each of the 32 T cell receptor beta chains below was sequenced from the same sample in a study of T cell responses to AZD1222 COVID-19 vaccine. The assay was immunoSEQ multiplex PCR, and TCRdb's table has in-frame clones only and misses some. This table has fewer than 150,000 clones, about nine tenths appearing once. Material: peripheral blood, obtained on day 0 of AZD1222 vaccination. The receptors were gathered from an adult in good health.

The chain combines TRBV12-2 with TRBJ2-4; TRBD1 is the table's D call and was not checked against the DNA. TRBV12-2 is a documented pseudogene. The CDR3 runs 15 residues. The CDR3 is CASRAKQGAKNIQYF. The CDR3 DNA reads TGTGCAAGTCGAGCCAAACAGGGGGCCAAAAACATTCAGTACTTC.

This clone has just one count. The chain joins TRBV11-1 to TRBJ2-7; the D gene is possibly TRBD2 (6 bases). Germline CDR1 is SGHAT and CDR2 is FQDESV (reference sequence). This CDR3 has 13 amino acids. Trimming removed 5 bases from V and 3 bases from J, with 11 bases in between. The CDR3 loop is CASSAGRGYEQYF. CDR3 DNA sequence: TGTGCCAGCAGCGCGGGACGAGGCTACGAGCAGTACTTC.

The chain joins TRBV5-1 to TRBJ2-2; D is ambiguous. V was trimmed by 2 bases and J by 5 bases, leaving 10 bases between them. Germline loops: CDR1 SGHRS, CDR2 YFSETQ. This CDR3 contains 14 residues. The CDR3 reads CASSLEVLTGELFF. The CDR3 nucleotides are TGCGCCAGCAGCTTAGAGGTCTTGACCGGGGAGCTGTTTTTT.

The rearrangement joins TRBV28 to TRBJ1-1, with TRBD1 matching over 8 bases. Germline CDR1 reads MDHEN; CDR2 reads SYDVKM. CDR3 length: 13 residues. J lost 8 bases, V lost 6 bases, and 8 bases had no gene match. CDR3 DNA sequence: TGTGCCAGCAGCCCAGGGGGCGATCGGGAAGCTTTCTTT. Its protein product is CASSPGGDREAFF. The full variable domain, rest sourced from reference TRBV28 and TRBJ1-1, is DVKVTQSSRYLVKRTGEKVFLECVQDMDHENMFWYRQDPGLGLRLIYFSYDVKMKEKGDIPEGYSVSREKKERFSLILESASTNQTSMYLCASSPGGDREAFFGQGTRLTVV.

The chain has TRBV7-9 and TRBJ2-5; weak D call: TRBD2 (5 bases). The CDR3 is 14 amino acids. Per germline, CDR1 SEHNR and CDR2 FQNEAQ (reference sequence). The ends were cut back, 3 bases at V and 0 bases at J, with 8 bases in the middle. CDR3 in amino acids: CASSFFGDQETQYF. DNA for the CDR3: TGTGCCAGCAGCTTCTTCGGGGACCAAGAGACCCAGTACTTC.

The rearrangement links TRBV7-2 to TRBJ1-5, with 8 bases that match TRBD1. Germline V lookup: CDR1 SGHTA, CDR2 FQGNSA. The junction had 8 bases not matched to a gene; V was cut back by 5 bases and J by 5 bases. This CDR3 has 15 amino acids. This CDR3 reads CASSLRTGLDQPQHF. The CDR3 nucleotides read TGTGCCAGCAGCCTAAGGACAGGGTTGGATCAGCCCCAGCATTTT.

This clone has a handful of counts. CDR3 sequence reads: CASSPQGSPYEQYF. CDR3 sequence (DNA): TGTGCCAGCAGCCCACAGGGTTCCCCCTACGAGCAGTACTTC. This chain uses TRBV7-9 with TRBJ2-7, with a weak D call TRBD1 (6 bases). Trimming shortened V by 5 bases and J by 2 bases, and 13 bases separated the two germline ends. The CDR3 loop spans 14 amino acids. Germline values: CDR1 SEHNR, CDR2 FQNEAQ (reference sequence). The full variable domain, rest sourced from reference TRBV7-9 and TRBJ2-7, is DTGVSQNPRHKITKRGQNVTFRCDPISEHNRLYWYRQTLGQGPEFLTYFQNEAQLEKSRLLSDRFSAERPKGSFSTLEIQRTEQGDSAMYLCASSPQGSPYEQYFGPGTRLTVT.

The CDR3 spells CASSFNRGASPYEQYF. The CDR3 DNA reads as TGTGCCAGCAGCTTTAATCGGGGGGCGAGCCCCTACGAGCAGTACTTC. The chain links TRBV3-1 (or the pseudogene TRBV3-2) to TRBJ2-7, with D perhaps TRBD2 (7 bases). The V end was cut by 5 bases, the J end by 2 bases, with 19 bases between. This CDR3 spans 16 amino acids. The germline V gene encodes CDR1 LGHDT and CDR2 YNNKEL (reference sequence).

The chain is built from TRBV2 and TRBJ2-2; D is perhaps TRBD2 (5 bases). Trimming took 7 bases from V and 0 from J, leaving 18 bases between them. CDR1 and CDR2 (germline): SNHLY, FYNNEI. The CDR3 length is 17 residues. CDR3 residues: CASKGPSGYSNTGELFF. CDR3 nucleotide sequence: TGTGCCAGCAAAGGGCCGTCGGGGTATTCGAACACCGGGGAGCTGTTTTTT.

The genes are TRBV7-6 and TRBJ2-5; TRBD2 is a possible D gene (5 bases). V lost 8 bases and J lost 1, with 11 bases in between. The CDR3 is 13 amino acids. Per the germline V gene, CDR1 is SGHVS and CDR2 is FNYEAQ. The CDR3 nucleotides are TGTGCCAGCCGACCCCGGGGCCAAGAGACCCAGTACTTC. It translates to CASRPRGQETQYF.

The rearrangement joins TRBV18 to TRBJ2-1, with D tentatively TRBD1 (7 bases). The length of the CDR3 is 17 residues. The germline V gene has CDR1 KGHSH and CDR2 LQKENI. V lost 6 bases to trimming and J lost 0 bases, with 18 bases between them. CDR3 coding DNA: TGTGCCAGCTCGGGGCAGGGGGGCCCGAGCTCCTACAATGAGCAGTTCTTC. It translates to CASSGQGGPSSYNEQFF. The variable domain in full, with the rest retrieved from reference TRBV18 and TRBJ2-1, is NAGVMQNPRHLVRRRGQEARLRCSPMKGHSHVYWYRQLPEEGLKFMVYLQKENIIDESGMPKERFSAEFPKEGPSILRIQQVVRGDSAAYFCASSGQGGPSSYNEQFFGPGTRLTVL.

J is TRBJ1-6 and V is TRBV5-4; 7 nucleotides line up with TRBD1. The CDR3 runs to 14 residues. After removal of 5 bases from V and 5 bases from J, the junction contained 4 bases not matched to a gene. Germline assignment: CDR1 SGHNT and CDR2 YYREEE (reference sequence). Written as DNA, the CDR3 is TGTGCCAGCAGGTTAACAGGGGATAATTCACCCCTCCACTTT. This codes for CASRLTGDNSPLHF.

The chain combines TRBV19 with TRBJ2-3; 7 bases match TRBD2. This CDR3 region has 15 residues. Germline CDR1 reads LNHDA; CDR2 reads SQIVND (reference sequence). Losses at the gene ends were 5 bases for V and 5 bases for J; bases not matched to a gene: 10. Written as DNA, the CDR3 is TGTGCCAGTAGTCCAAGTCCCGGACTAGAAGATACGCAGTATTTT. Protein sequence: CASSPSPGLEDTQYF.

Only a few counts were recorded for this clone. The J gene is TRBJ1-2, the V gene TRBV30, with 9 bases matching TRBD1. V lost 0 bases and J lost 8; bases outside the gene matches: 7. The CDR3 totals 14 residues. CDR1 and CDR2 (germline): GTSNPN, SVGIG (reference sequence). CDR3: CAWSVRTGARGYTF. The CDR3 bases are TGTGCCTGGAGTGTAAGGACAGGGGCTCGGGGCTACACCTTC. The full variable domain, in which reference TRBV30 and TRBJ1-2 provide the parts outside the CDR3, is SQTIHQWPATLVQPVGSPLSLECTVEGTSNPNLYWYRQAAGRGLQLLFYSVGIGQISSEVPQNLSASRPQDRQFILSSKKLLLSDSGFYLCAWSVRTGARGYTFGSGTRLTVV.

The V gene is TRBV11-2, the J gene TRBJ1-1; 7 nucleotides match TRBD1. The V and J ends lost 7 bases and 1 base, in that order; junction bases with no gene match: 6. The CDR3 covers 14 residues. CDR1 is SGHAT, CDR2 FQNNGV, per germline. In nucleotides, the CDR3 is TGTGCCAGCACCAAGGACAGGACGAACACTGAAGCTTTCTTT. Translation gives CASTKDRTNTEAFF. Supplemented by reference TRBV11-2 and TRBJ1-1, the full variable domain reads EAGVAQSPRYKIIEKRQSVAFWCNPISGHATLYWYQQILGQGPKLLIQFQNNGVVDDSQLPKDRFSAERLKGVDSTLKIQPAKLEDSAVYLCASTKDRTNTEAFFGQGTRLTVV.

The CDR3 here is CASSNAGTGGVSPLHF. CDR3 DNA sequence: TGTGCCAGCAGCAATGCCGGGACAGGGGGCGTTTCACCCCTCCACTTT. The chain has TRBV21-1 and TRBJ1-6; the tabulated D call, TRBD1, remains unverified against the DNA. TRBV21-1 is termed a pseudogene. The CDR3 covers 16 residues.

This sequence joins TRBV9 and TRBJ1-4; weak D call: TRBD1 (6 bases). The CDR3 covers 15 residues. Germline V gene sequence: CDR1 SGDLS, CDR2 YYNGEE. V was cut by 4 bases and J by 4 bases, with 14 bases left in between. The CDR3: CASSPREGVNEKLFF. Here the CDR3 DNA reads TGTGCCAGCAGCCCCCGGGAGGGGGTTAATGAAAAACTGTTTTTT.

This chain links TRBV28 with TRBJ1-2; D is possibly TRBD1 (6 bases). The length of the CDR3 is 13 residues. Trimming stripped 4 bases from V and 5 bases from J, with 11 bases between. CDR1 and CDR2 (germline): MDHEN, SYDVKM. The DNA of the CDR3 is TGTGCCAGCAGTTCAGGGGCCCCTTATGGCTACACCTTC. The encoded protein is CASSSGAPYGYTF.

The chain links TRBV7-8 to TRBJ2-3, with 12 bases that match TRBD2. Germline CDR1 and CDR2: SGHVS and FQNEAQ. Trimming cost V 5 bases and J 5 bases; bases outside gene matches: 11. This CDR3 is 17 amino acids long. CDR3 sequence (DNA): TGTGCCAGCAGCCCCCGGACTAGCGGGGCCGTTGAAGATACGCAGTATTTT. This gives the protein CASSPRTSGAVEDTQYF.

The chain combines TRBV28 with TRBJ2-7; D is possibly TRBD1 (6 bases). The CDR3 consists of 14 residues. V lost 1 base and J 3 bases, leaving 10 bases between the germline ends. Germline V gene data show CDR1 as MDHEN and CDR2 as SYDVKM. CDR3 sequence reads: CASSLFRDNYEQYF. The CDR3 DNA follows: TGTGCCAGCAGTTTATTTAGGGACAACTACGAGCAGTACTTC.

This chain uses TRBV3-1 (or the pseudogene TRBV3-2) with TRBJ1-3; 7 bases are a match to TRBD1. The J segment lost 2 bases and the V segment lost 4 bases, leaving 8 bases of the junction unmatched. CDR3 size: 16 residues. From germline, CDR1 is LGHDT and CDR2 YNNKEL (reference sequence). The DNA for the CDR3 is TGTGCCAGCAGCCGCACAACAGGGGTTGCTGGAAACACCATATATTTT. Amino acid sequence: CASSRTTGVAGNTIYF.

This clone was seen a handful of times. This chain joins TRBV2 and TRBJ2-5; maybe TRBD1 (5 bases). From germline, CDR1 is SNHLY and CDR2 FYNNEI. CDR3 size: 12 residues. Between the trimmed V and J ends, which lost 6 bases and 5 bases, there was a span of 10 bases. Written as DNA, the CDR3 is TGTGCCAGCAGAGGGGTTTCCGAGACCCAGTACTTC. Protein sequence: CASRGVSETQYF.

The chain is built from TRBV13 and TRBJ2-3; 10 bases are shared with TRBD1. This CDR3 is built from 14 residues. V trimming: 5 bases; J trimming: 4 bases; junction bases outside the gene matches: 3. Germline V gene lookup returns CDR1 PRHDT and CDR2 FYEKMQ (reference sequence). CDR3 residues: CASSLGQGADTQYF. The CDR3 DNA sequence: TGTGCCAGCAGCCTCGGACAGGGGGCAGATACGCAGTATTTT.

The chain carries TRBV5-1 and TRBJ2-1, with 8 bases lining up with TRBD2. CDR1 SGHRS and CDR2 YFSETQ come from the germline V gene. The CDR3 sequence is 15 residues long. J gave up 9 bases and V 4 bases, and 12 bases lay outside the gene matches. The DNA of the CDR3 is TGCGCCAGCAGCGGCGGGACTAGGGGACTAACTGAGCAGTTCTTC. Translating it yields CASSGGTRGLTEQFF. Variable domain in full (rest from reference TRBV5-1 and TRBJ2-1): KAGVTQTPRYLIKTRGQQVTLSCSPISGHRSVSWYQQTPGQGLQFLFEYFSETQRNKGNFPGRFSGRQFSNSRSEMNVSTLELGDSALYLCASSGGTRGLTEQFFGPGTRLTVL.

CDR3 sequence reads: CASSSLVGQGPYEQYF. The CDR3 DNA is TGTGCCAGCAGCAGTCTAGTTGGACAGGGTCCTTACGAGCAGTACTTC. The V and J genes are TRBV13 and TRBJ2-7; 8 nucleotides agree with TRBD1. V lost 5 bases and J lost 4; bases outside the gene matches: 13. Germline lookup yields CDR1 PRHDT and CDR2 FYEKMQ (reference sequence). The length of the CDR3 is 16 residues.

The V and J genes are TRBV6-2 or TRBV6-3 and TRBJ1-2; D gene ambiguous. CDR3 length: 13 residues. The V end was cut by 6 bases, the J end by 4 bases, with 12 bases between. Germline assignment: CDR1 MNHEY and CDR2 SVGEGT. CDR3 region: CASSSGGGYGYTF. The CDR3 DNA reads as TGTGCCAGCAGCTCAGGTGGAGGCTATGGCTACACCTTC.

The chain combines TRBV7-8 with TRBJ2-5; D is undetermined. Germline-derived CDR1 and CDR2 are SGHVS and FQNEAQ. Trimming shortened V by 4 bases and J by 2 bases, and 14 bases separated the two germline ends. The CDR3 is made up of 15 amino acids. The CDR3 DNA is TGTGCCAGCAGCTCATCCTTAGATCTACAAGAGACCCAGTACTTC. It yields the protein CASSSSLDLQETQYF.

V and J are TRBV27 and TRBJ1-2; D call uncertain. V was cut by 2 bases and J by 4 bases, with 11 bases left in between. The length of the CDR3 is 14 residues. Germline V gene data show CDR1 as MNHEY and CDR2 as SMNVEV (reference sequence). The CDR3 nucleotides are TGTGCCAGCAGTTTAAGTTTGGGCGGCTATGGCTACACCTTC. Protein product: CASSLSLGGYGYTF.

The V gene is TRBV6-5, the J gene TRBJ2-7, with 10 bases that match TRBD1. The CDR3 sequence is 16 residues long. Looked up from germline, CDR1 is MNHEY and CDR2 is SVGAGI. The J segment lost 4 bases and the V segment lost 2 bases, leaving 8 bases of the junction unmatched. This chain's CDR3 is CASSYDLTGGGYEQYF. CDR3 coding DNA: TGTGCCAGCAGTTACGACCTGACAGGGGGCGGGTACGAGCAGTACTTC.

This chain joins TRBV12-3 or TRBV12-4 and TRBJ2-7; possible D gene TRBD2, 5 bases. The CDR3 covers 11 residues. V lost 7 bases to trimming and J lost 4 bases, with 8 bases between them. This CDR3 reads CASKRSYEQYF. CDR3 nucleotides: TGTGCCAGCAAGCGGAGTTACGAGCAGTACTTC.

The CDR3, as DNA: TGTGCCAGTAGTATAGATAGCGGGAGCTCAGATACGCAGTATTTT. Protein product: CASSIDSGSSDTQYF. The chain carries TRBV19 and TRBJ2-3; TRBD2 agrees at 9 bases. Per germline, CDR1 LNHDA and CDR2 SQIVND (reference sequence). The CDR3 covers 15 residues. The V and J ends lost 0 bases and 4 bases, in that order; junction bases with no gene match: 2. The variable domain in full, completed from reference TRBV19 and TRBJ2-3, reads DGGITQSPKYLFRKEGQNVTLSCEQNLNHDAMYWYRQDPGQGLRLIYYSQIVNDFQKGDIAEGYSVSREKKESFPLTVTSAQKNPTAFYLCASSIDSGSSDTQYFGPGTRLTVL.

The chain has TRBV6-1 and TRBJ1-5; possible D gene TRBD1, 6 bases. Germline V gene lookup returns CDR1 MNHNS and CDR2 SASEGT. With 2 bases removed from V and 1 base from J, the gap between germline ends came to 9 bases. The length of the CDR3 is 15 residues. CDR3 amino acids: CASSETGTSNQPQHF. As DNA, the CDR3 is TGTGCCAGCAGTGAAACAGGGACGAGCAATCAGCCCCAGCATTTT.